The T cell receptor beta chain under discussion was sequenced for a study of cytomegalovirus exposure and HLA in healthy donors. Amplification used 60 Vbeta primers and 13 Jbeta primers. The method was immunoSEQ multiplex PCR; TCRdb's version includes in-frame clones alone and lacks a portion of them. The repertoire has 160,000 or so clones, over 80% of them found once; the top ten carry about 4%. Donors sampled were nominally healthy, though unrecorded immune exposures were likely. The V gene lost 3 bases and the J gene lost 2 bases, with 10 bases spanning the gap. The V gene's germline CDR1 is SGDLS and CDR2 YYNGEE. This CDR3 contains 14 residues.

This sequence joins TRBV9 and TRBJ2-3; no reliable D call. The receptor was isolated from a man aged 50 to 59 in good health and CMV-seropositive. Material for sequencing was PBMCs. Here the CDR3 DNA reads TGTGCCAGCAGCGGCTTGTCGGTCACAGATACGCAGTATTTT. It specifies CASSGLSVTDTQYF.